The T cell receptor beta chain described here comes from a study of CD8+CD57+ T cells in acquired aplastic anemia. About the research overall: On average, sorted CD4+ and CD8+ cells gave 3.2 ug of DNA. Broader study findings: Researchers report that twenty-nine CD8+ CDR3 sequences appeared in both patients and controls. In CD8+ cells, Simpson's diversity showed no significant difference between patients and controls.

This clonotype was recorded a few times. No antigen is known for it. A read error may explain this, as a much larger clone is one base away. CDR3 and TCR beta VDJ profiling relied on a genomic DNA template. A single record per CDR3 protein comes from TCRdb applying MiXCR to the reads. The sample shows some 150,000 distinct CDR3 sequences, less than 45% of them seen only once. CDR1 is SGHTA, CDR2 FQGNSA, per germline. CDR3 size: 12 residues. V was clipped by 3 bases and J by 2 bases, with 4 bases between them. This clonotype originated in a human donor in good health, serving as a control. The gene calls are TRBV7-2 and TRBJ1-1; no clear D. Sequencing was carried out using sorted CD4+, CD8+, or CD8+CD57+ T cells (not recorded which) from PBMCs. CDR3 loop: CASSLINTEAFF. The CDR3 coding sequence is TGTGCCAGCAGCTTGATAAACACTGAAGCTTTCTTT.